This T cell receptor (beta chain) was documented in a study of blood T cell repertoires in COVID-19. The method was immunoSEQ multiplex PCR; TCRdb's version includes in-frame clones alone and lacks a portion of them. The sample shows around 200,000 clones, roughly 90% of them seen only once. V was trimmed by 9 bases and J by 4 bases, leaving 13 bases between them. CDR3 length equals 13 residues. Germline V gene data show CDR1 as LNHDA and CDR2 as SQIVND (reference sequence). The chain links TRBV19 to TRBJ1-5; perhaps TRBD1 as D (6 bases). The specimen sequenced was PBMCs or T cells enriched from blood (not recorded which). This receptor was identified in a woman under 40 who had been exposed to COVID-19. In DNA, the CDR3 is TGTGCCAGCGCTTACAGGGAAAATCAGCCCCAGCATTTT. Translated: CASAYRENQPQHF.